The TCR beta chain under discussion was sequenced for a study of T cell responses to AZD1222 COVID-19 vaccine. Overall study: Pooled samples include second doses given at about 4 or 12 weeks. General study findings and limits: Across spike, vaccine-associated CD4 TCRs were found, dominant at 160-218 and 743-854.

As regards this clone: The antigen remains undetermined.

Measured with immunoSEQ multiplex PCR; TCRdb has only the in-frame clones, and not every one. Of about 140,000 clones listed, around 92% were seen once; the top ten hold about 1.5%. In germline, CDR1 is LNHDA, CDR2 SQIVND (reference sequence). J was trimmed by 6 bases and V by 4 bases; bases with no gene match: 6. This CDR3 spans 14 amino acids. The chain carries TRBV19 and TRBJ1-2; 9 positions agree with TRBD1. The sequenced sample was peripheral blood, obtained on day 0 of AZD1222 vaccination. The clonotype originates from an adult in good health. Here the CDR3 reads CASSNRQGVDGYTF. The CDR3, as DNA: TGTGCCAGTAGTAACCGACAGGGGGTGGATGGCTACACCTTC. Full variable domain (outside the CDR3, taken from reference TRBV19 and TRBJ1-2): DGGITQSPKYLFRKEGQNVTLSCEQNLNHDAMYWYRQDPGQGLRLIYYSQIVNDFQKGDIAEGYSVSREKKESFPLTVTSAQKNPTAFYLCASSNRQGVDGYTFGSGTRLTVV.